This T cell receptor beta chain came from a study of shared clonotypes between healthy human individuals. At the level of the study: Researchers assigned three CD4 naive, three CD4 memory, two CD8 naive and one CD8 memory plate to each donor.

Between the trimmed V and J ends, which lost 4 bases and 5 bases, there was a span of 11 bases. The CDR3 contains 14 residues. CDR1 MNHEY and CDR2 SVGAGI come from the germline V gene. Naive CD8 cells lacked CD45RO and underwent positive selection for CCR7, leaving out terminally differentiated effector memory CD45RA+ cells. Nashville, Tennessee was home to all donors, who were Caucasian adults. Per sorted-subset replicate PCR, input was around 220 ng DNA, representing 30,000 or so T cell genomes. The repertoire was sequenced with immunoSEQ multiplex PCR; TCRdb's copy has only in-frame clones and lacks some. The sample has some 2,000,000 clones; around 96% are singletons.

The chain uses TRBV6-5 and TRBJ2-2; D is ambiguous. The sequence was obtained from a young man in good health. The material sequenced was naive CD8+ T cells sorted from blood. The DNA of the CDR3 is TGTGCCAGCAGTTGGTCCGGTGAGACCGGGGAGCTGTTTTTT. The encoded protein is CASSWSGETGELFF.